The 29 T cell receptor beta chains given below trace back to one sample, sequenced in a study of tumor and adjacent non-tumor tissue in lung cancer. TCRbeta libraries were built with three rounds of nested PCR, modified from ARM-PCR. TCRdb recomputed calls from the multiplex PCR reads with MiXCR, one row per CDR3 protein. The repertoire includes approximately 80,000 distinct CDR3 sequences, 80% to 90% of them detected once, and about 51% sits in the top ten. RNA was extracted from bulk tissue without any cell sorting. More than 3 cm separated this lung sample from the edge of the tumor. The sample consisted of distant non-tumor lung tissue. These receptors were taken from a man in his sixties with non-small cell lung cancer.

As for this clonotype: An end of the junction does not agree with germline; a read error may underlie this. V is TRBV24-1 and J is TRBJ2-1; 10 positions match TRBD2. The germline CDR1 and CDR2 sequences are KGHDR and SFDVKD. This CDR3 region has 16 residues. The CDR3 sequence is CATSRGASGRLDQQFF. The CDR3, as DNA: TGCGCCACCTCAAGGGGGGCTAGCGGGAGACTGGATCAACAGTTCTTC.

Turning to this clonotype: The conserved phenylalanine or tryptophan normally closing the CDR3 is absent here, so this likely arose from a read error. The J gene is TRBJ2-1, the V gene TRBV20-1, with 9 bases aligning to TRBD2. The V gene's germline CDR1 is DFQATT and CDR2 SNEGSKA (reference sequence). The CDR3 runs 15 residues. CDR3 loop: CRLVRRGTSSYEQFS. DNA for the CDR3: TGCAGATTAGTGAGAAGGGGGACTAGCTCATATGAGCAGTTCTCC.

This clonotype turned up a few times. At one end, the junction sequence differs from germline, possibly due to a read error. J is TRBJ1-2 and V is TRBV7-2, with D possibly matching TRBD1 (5 bases). This CDR3 spans 14 amino acids. Germline-derived CDR1 and CDR2 are SGHTA and FQGNSA. The CDR3 coding sequence is TGTGCCAGCAGCTTTGGTGTGACAGCCTATGACTACACCTTC. Translation: CASSFGVTAYDYTF.

About this clonotype: The junction does not match germline at one end; this may be a read error. CDR3 amino acids: CASSFLGYTEVFF. Here the CDR3 DNA reads TGTGCCAGCAGCTTCCTGGGTTACACTGAAGTTTTCTTT. This chain connects TRBV11-2 to TRBJ1-1, with D uncertain. Germline loops: CDR1 SGHAT, CDR2 FQNNGV. CDR3 length: 13 residues.

As concerns this clonotype: A read error may account for a junction end that differs from germline. The chain uses TRBV6-1 and TRBJ1-1, with 7 bases lining up with TRBD1. Germline CDR1 MNHNS, CDR2 SASEGT. The CDR3 loop spans 14 amino acids. The CDR3 bases are TGTGCCAGCAGTGAAAACAGGGGCGACACTGAAACTTCCTTT. It yields the protein CASSENRGDTETSF.

J is TRBJ2-2 and V is TRBV11-3; tentative D call: TRBD1 (5 bases). The CDR3 totals 15 residues. Deletions cut 9 bases from V and 6 bases from J, with 20 bases between. CDR1 and CDR2 (germline): SGHNT, YENEEA. Here the CDR3 reads CARNLGRVPSGELFF. CDR3 DNA sequence: TGTGCCAGAAACTTGGGCAGGGTCCCTTCCGGGGAGCTGTTTTTT.

In the case of this clonotype: A junction end diverges from the germline sequence, so it may reflect a read error. The chain combines TRBV11-3 with TRBJ2-2; the match to TRBD2 covers 9 bases. CDR3 size: 18 residues. Germline values: CDR1 SGHNT, CDR2 YENEEA. The DNA for the CDR3 is TGTGCCAACAGCTCTCGGGGAGCGGGAGGATACAGAGCCGGGGAGCCGTTTTTT. Residues: CANSSRGAGGYRAGEPFF.

To note about this clonotype: A junction end diverges from the germline sequence, so it may reflect a read error. This chain joins TRBV11-2 and TRBJ1-1, with D perhaps TRBD1 (5 bases). The V gene's germline CDR1 is SGHAT and CDR2 FQNNGV. This CDR3 is 16 amino acids long. CDR3 DNA sequence: TGTGCCGGCAGCTTAGGGACGGTTGTGAGTGACACTGAGGCTTTCTTT. Its translation: CAGSLGTVVSDTEAFF.

Only a few counts were recorded for this clonotype. One end of the junction varies from germline; a read error may be responsible. The genes are TRBV4-3 and TRBJ1-1; D ambiguous. CDR1 LGHNA and CDR2 YSLEER come from the germline V gene. The CDR3 sequence is 16 residues long. In DNA, the CDR3 is TGCACCAACAGCCAAGATCATAGTCAGTCCAACACTGAAGCTTTATTT. It specifies CTNSQDHSQSNTEALF.

Notes on this clonotype: The junction departs from germline at one end; a sequencing error may be responsible. The chain couples TRBV11-2 to TRBJ2-5; 7 positions match TRBD1. Per germline, CDR1 SGHAT and CDR2 FQNNGV. The CDR3 sequence is 13 residues long. The CDR3 here is CASSSPGGDTQYF. The CDR3 DNA is TGTGCCAGCAGCTCTCCAGGGGGAGATACCCAATACTTC.

Comments on this clonotype: As the CDR3 is not closed by the conserved phenylalanine or tryptophan, this likely results from a read error. The chain carries TRBV6-1 and TRBJ2-1; 7 nucleotides align to TRBD2. This CDR3 has 18 residues. The V segment lost 0 bases and the J segment 0 bases; nucleotides outside the gene matches: 8. Germline assignment: CDR1 MNHNS and CDR2 SASEGT. The CDR3 loop reads CASSEARQAGSSYNEQFL. The CDR3 DNA reads TGTGCCAGCAGTGAAGCTAGGCAAGCGGGAAGCTCCTACAATGAGCAGTTCCTC.

Comments on this clonotype: In this CDR3 the conserved last residue, phenylalanine or tryptophan, is missing, so a read error is likely. The DNA is omitted, as the CDR3 cannot be located on it reliably, and the CDR3 follows TCRdb's listing. The rearrangement links TRBV11-2 to TRBJ2-5. The germline gives CDR1 SGHAT, CDR2 FQNNGV. Termini included, the CDR3 measures 13 amino acids. The CDR3 is CASSSTREETQYL.

Worth noting for this clonotype: As the CDR3 is not closed by the conserved phenylalanine or tryptophan, this likely results from a read error. The genes are TRBV6-1 and TRBJ2-3; 7 bases agree with TRBD2. J gave up 3 bases and V 10 bases, and 13 bases lay outside the gene matches. CDR1 MNHNS and CDR2 SASEGT come from the germline V gene. The CDR3 sequence is 15 residues long. CDR3 residues: CANRPGDGRTDTQYS. The CDR3 DNA is TGTGCCAACAGGCCAGGTGACGGGAGGACAGATACGCAGTATTCT.

On this clonotype itself: The junction shows a germline mismatch at one end, possibly a read error. The chain recombines TRBV13 with TRBJ2-2, with D unresolved. CDR3 length: 12 amino acids. CDR1 PRHDT and CDR2 FYEKMQ come from the germline V gene (reference sequence). In nucleotides, the CDR3 is TGTGCCAGCAGCCGGCCGGCCCTGGAGCTGTTATTT. This sequence encodes CASSRPALELLF.

This clonotype showed up many times. The V and J genes are TRBV10-1 and TRBJ1-1; 8 bases align to TRBD1. The CDR3 sequence is 14 residues long. The V gene end was trimmed by 6 bases and the J gene end by 0 bases; junction bases not matched to a gene: 3. The germline gives CDR1 WNHNN, CDR2 SYGVQD (reference sequence). CDR3: CASRPTGVNTEAFF. The DNA for the CDR3 is TGCGCCAGCAGGCCGACAGGGGTGAACACTGAAGCTTTCTTT.

This clonotype occurred many times. This chain joins TRBV20-1 and TRBJ2-1; D could derive from TRBD1 or TRBD2 (5 bases each). Trimming stripped 3 bases from V and 8 bases from J, with 17 bases between. The CDR3 consists of 14 residues. The germline V gene has CDR1 DFQATT and CDR2 SNEGSKA (reference sequence). CDR3 nucleotides: TGCAGTGCTAGGGTGATGAGGGGCCGTGATGAGCAGTTCTTC. It is translated as CSARVMRGRDEQFF.

As regards this clonotype: A much bigger clone sits one base away, suggesting this may be a read error. The rearrangement joins TRBV5-1 to TRBJ2-2, with 7 positions matching TRBD2. The V segment lost 4 bases and the J segment 2 bases; nucleotides outside the gene matches: 11. This CDR3 has 17 residues. The germline gives CDR1 SGHRS, CDR2 YFSETQ. CDR3 DNA: TGCGCCAGCAGCCAATACAGCGGGACCGCTAACACCGGGGAGCTGTTTTTT. It translates to CASSQYSGTANTGELFF.

The CDR3 DNA sequence: TGCGCCGACAGCCAAGATCATAGTCAGTCTAACACTGAAGCTTTCTTT. This encodes CADSQDHSQSNTEAFF. The gene calls are TRBV4-3 and TRBJ1-1; tentatively, D is TRBD1 (5 bases). V was trimmed by 11 bases and J by 2 bases, leaving 24 bases between them. The CDR3 has 16 amino acids. Germline V gene sequence: CDR1 LGHNA, CDR2 YSLEER.

This clonotype was observed many times. V gene TRBV14 combines with J gene TRBJ2-5; tentatively, D is TRBD1 (6 bases). The V and J ends lost 1 base and 4 bases respectively, with 10 bases between them. Germline values: CDR1 SGHDN, CDR2 FVKESK. The CDR3 covers 14 residues. Written as DNA, the CDR3 is TGTGCCAGCAGCCAAGTATCCAGGGGAGAGACCCAGTACTTC. This encodes CASSQVSRGETQYF.

The chain employs TRBV7-2 and TRBJ2-1, with 9 bases aligning to TRBD2. V lost 5 bases to trimming and J lost 6 bases; unmatched junction nucleotides: 8. The germline CDR1 and CDR2 sequences are SGHTA and FQGNSA. The CDR3 totals 15 residues. This chain's CDR3 is CASSQGLAGLNEQFF. Here the CDR3 DNA reads TGTGCCAGCAGCCAGGGGCTAGCGGGACTCAATGAGCAGTTCTTC.

The chain recombines TRBV6-5 with TRBJ2-3; D gene ambiguous. The germline V gene encodes CDR1 MNHEY and CDR2 SVGAGI. The CDR3 length is 12 residues. In nucleotides, the CDR3 is TGTCCCAACAGTGCAGGCACAGATACGCAGTATTTT. Translation: CPNSAGTDTQYF.

This clonotype was found many times. This chain joins TRBV5-4 and TRBJ2-5; TRBD2 matches 7 bases. Losses at the gene ends were 4 bases for V and 3 bases for J; bases not matched to a gene: 3. The length of the CDR3 is 13 residues. Germline assignment: CDR1 SGHNT and CDR2 YYREEE (reference sequence). CDR3: CASSGGLKETQYF. CDR3 DNA sequence: TGTGCCAGCAGCGGGGGACTAAAAGAGACCCAGTACTTC.

Points on this clonotype: The junction departs from the called germline gene at one end, perhaps through a read error. The chain combines TRBV20-1 with TRBJ1-5, with D perhaps TRBD1 (6 bases). CDR3 size: 14 residues. Germline values: CDR1 DFQATT, CDR2 SNEGSKA (reference sequence). CDR3 in amino acids: CGAKTAGVDQPQHF. The CDR3 DNA is TGCGGTGCTAAAACTGCAGGGGTTGATCAGCCCCAGCATTTT.

This clonotype has at least ten counts. The rearrangement uses TRBV12-3 or TRBV12-4 and TRBJ1-4; D unclear. This CDR3 is 11 amino acids long. The ends were cut back, 3 bases at V and 8 bases at J, with 4 bases in the middle. The CDR3 protein is CASSFGEKLFF. CDR3 nucleotides: TGTGCCAGCAGTTTCGGGGAAAAACTGTTTTTT.

This chain connects TRBV4-3 to TRBJ2-3; 7 bases fit TRBD2. The CDR3 extends over 17 amino acids. Germline V gene sequence: CDR1 LGHNA, CDR2 YSLEER. Trimming at V came to 3 bases and at J to 7 bases, leaving 16 bases not matched to a gene. CDR3 region: CASSQVGLGGSIHTQYF. The CDR3 nucleotides are TGCGCCAGCAGCCAGGTTGGACTAGGCGGGAGTATCCATACGCAGTATTTT.

About this clonotype: Sequence at one end of the junction differs from germline and may be a read error. J is TRBJ2-1 and V is TRBV4-3; D might be TRBD2 (5 bases). From germline, CDR1 is LGHNA and CDR2 YSLEER. The CDR3 runs 17 residues. CDR3 protein: CASSQESVGDGSNEQFF. CDR3 bases: TGTGCCAGCAGCCAAGAATCGGTGGGAGATGGAAGCAATGAGCAGTTCTTC.

As to this clonotype: One end of the junction is discordant with germline, which a read error may explain. The chain recombines TRBV11-3 with TRBJ2-3, with TRBD1 matching over 8 bases. The CDR3 contains 13 residues. The germline V gene has CDR1 SGHNT and CDR2 YENEEA. The CDR3 DNA follows: TGTGCTAGCAGCTTTCAGGGGGCAGATTCGCAGTTTTTT. This encodes CASSFQGADSQFF. Complete variable domain (other parts from reference TRBV11-3 and TRBJ2-3): EAGVVQSPRYKIIEKKQPVAFWCNPISGHNTLYWYLQNLGQGPELLIRYENEEAVDDSQLPKDRFSAERLKGVDSTLKIQPAELGDSAVYLCASSFQGADSQFFGPGTRLTVL.

A note on this clonotype: Because the CDR3 is missing its conserved closing phenylalanine or tryptophan, this is likely a read error. The chain carries TRBV20-1 and TRBJ2-5; 7 bases match TRBD2. The germline V gene has CDR1 DFQATT and CDR2 SNEGSKA (reference sequence). The CDR3 runs to 13 residues. CDR3 DNA: TGCAGTACTAGTAATCTAGCGGTGGAGACCCAGTACTTA. Translating gives CSTSNLAVETQYL.

As to this clonotype: The missing conserved phenylalanine or tryptophan at the end of this CDR3 makes a read error likely. The rearrangement links TRBV20-1 to TRBJ2-1; TRBD2 might be the D (5 bases). The length of the CDR3 is 15 residues. Germline V gives CDR1 DFQATT, CDR2 SNEGSKA (reference sequence). CDR3: CSARDRPSSYIEQFL. CDR3 in DNA: TGCAGTGCTAGAGATCGGCCTAGCAGTTACATTGAGCAGTTCCTC.